This passage covers 28 T cell receptor beta chains from one sample sequenced in a study of CD8 T cells in ankylosing spondylitis (dated by TCRdb to 2017 to 2019). The receptor library was made with 5' RACE. The listed sequencing device is Illumina HiSeq 2500. TCRdb ran its own pipeline on the public reads, namely fastp trimming at Q25 and MiXCR clone calling, and kept in-frame beta chains. Records with the same CDR3 protein are collapsed into one entry carrying the most frequent genes and DNA. The sample includes approximately 210,000 distinct CDR3 sequences, with 9.5% to 15% observed a single time. 16% of the sample is held by the ten biggest clonotypes. The source material was blood, either unsorted or a sorted T cell fraction (not recorded which). Every receptor here comes from a male donor with ankylosing spondylitis or in good health (not recorded which).

This rearrangement joins TRBV27 to TRBJ2-7, with TRBD1 matching over 8 bases. The length of the CDR3 is 14 residues. Losses at the gene ends were 6 bases for V and 2 bases for J; bases not matched to a gene: 6. The germline gives CDR1 MNHEY, CDR2 SMNVEV (reference sequence). For the CDR3, the DNA is TGTGCCAGCAGCAGGACAGGGTTTACCTACGAGCAGTACTTC. Translating gives CASSRTGFTYEQYF.

This clonotype was counted only a few times. This chain joins TRBV21-1 and TRBJ2-2; the table's D call, TRBD1, was not checked against the DNA. TRBV21-1 represents a pseudogene. The CDR3 is made up of 21 amino acids. The CDR3: CASSLQKEIGPGTGLTGELFF. The CDR3 region has the DNA TGTGCCAGCAGCCTACAAAAGGAAATTGGTCCCGGGACAGGGCTCACCGGGGAGCTGTTTTTT.

The table lists this clonotype with many counts. DNA for the CDR3: TGTGCCAGCAGTGGCCTTTCAGGGATGGGAGAGCAGTACTTC. It specifies CASSGLSGMGEQYF. The V and J genes are TRBV25-1 and TRBJ2-7, with D possibly TRBD1 on 5 matching bases. The germline V gene has CDR1 MGHDK and CDR2 SYGVNS. This CDR3 contains 14 residues. Trimming removed 4 bases at V and 7 bases at J, with 17 bases between.

This chain uses TRBV29-1 with TRBJ1-2; D unresolved. CDR3 length equals 12 residues. Trimming took 1 base from V and 8 from J, leaving 11 bases between them. CDR1 SQVTM and CDR2 ANQGSEA come from the germline V gene. For the CDR3, the DNA is TGCAGCGTTGAAGGACCCTTGGGAGGCTACACCTTC. It encodes CSVEGPLGGYTF.

This chain joins TRBV4-2 and TRBJ2-1; D ambiguous. Germline V lookup: CDR1 LGHNA, CDR2 YNFKEQ. Trimming removed 4 bases at V and 2 bases at J, with 15 bases between. The CDR3 contains 16 residues. CDR3 DNA sequence: TGTGCCAGCAGCCTCACTGCCATCGGCACCTACAATGAGCAGTTCTTC. Amino acids: CASSLTAIGTYNEQFF.

This clonotype was recorded at least ten times. The rearrangement links TRBV12-3 or TRBV12-4 to TRBJ1-1; TRBD1 aligns across 7 bases. The V gene end was trimmed by 7 bases and the J gene end by 0 bases; junction bases not matched to a gene: 5. The CDR3 length is 14 residues. The CDR3 DNA is TGTGCCAGCACTCCGGGACAGTTGAACACTGAAGCTTTCTTT. Translation: CASTPGQLNTEAFF.

The V and J genes are TRBV12-3 or TRBV12-4 and TRBJ1-2; D perhaps matches TRBD1 (6 bases). Trimming cost V 3 bases and J 6 bases, with 14 bases left between them. The CDR3 consists of 14 residues. The CDR3 coding sequence is TGTGCCAGCAGTTTGGGGGCACACGCTAATGGCTACACCTTC. It yields the protein CASSLGAHANGYTF.

The chain combines TRBV7-9 with TRBJ2-2, with 8 bases identical to TRBD1. This CDR3 comprises 17 residues. J was trimmed by 5 bases and V by 4 bases; bases with no gene match: 12. In germline, CDR1 is SEHNR, CDR2 FQNEAQ (reference sequence). CDR3 sequence (DNA): TGTGCCAGCAGCTCCCCTGAGACAGGGGAAGGGACCGGGGAGCTGTTTTTT. It translates to CASSSPETGEGTGELFF. The complete variable domain, with remaining parts taken from reference TRBV7-9 and TRBJ2-2, reads DTGVSQNPRHKITKRGQNVTFRCDPISEHNRLYWYRQTLGQGPEFLTYFQNEAQLEKSRLLSDRFSAERPKGSFSTLEIQRTEQGDSAMYLCASSSPETGEGTGELFFGEGSRLTVL.

This sequence joins TRBV19 and TRBJ1-1; TRBD1 might be the D (5 bases). CDR1 is LNHDA and CDR2 is SQIVND in the germline V gene (reference sequence). CDR3 size: 14 residues. V shed 5 bases and J shed 5 bases, with 15 bases lying between them. CDR3 bases: TGTGCCAGTAGTTGGGGCAGGGCCCCAACTGAAGCTTTCTTT. Its translation is CASSWGRAPTEAFF.

The gene calls are TRBV7-6 and TRBJ1-2; maybe TRBD1 (6 bases). The CDR3 covers 16 residues. Germline CDR1 SGHVS, CDR2 FNYEAQ. Trimming left V 0 bases short and J 4 bases short, with 15 bases between. The CDR3 here is CASSLAVWGTSYGYTF. The CDR3 nucleotides are TGTGCCAGCAGCTTAGCGGTTTGGGGGACATCCTATGGCTACACCTTC.

This clonotype turned up a few times. The J gene is TRBJ2-7, the V gene TRBV27; 11 nucleotides line up with TRBD2. Losses at the gene ends were 0 bases for V and 12 bases for J; bases not matched to a gene: 16. The CDR3 extends over 17 amino acids. In germline, CDR1 is MNHEY, CDR2 SMNVEV (reference sequence). In nucleotides, the CDR3 is TGTGCCAGCAGTTTATCCCCCGAACTAGCGGGGGCTCGCGACGCGTACTTC. This sequence encodes CASSLSPELAGARDAYF.

This clonotype was seen at least ten times. The CDR3 bases are TGCGCCAGCAGCATAGCCCGGACTAGCGGACACACAGATACGCAGTATTTT. Amino acid sequence: CASSIARTSGHTDTQYF. J is TRBJ2-3 and V is TRBV5-1; 10 bases align to TRBD2. CDR1 is SGHRS and CDR2 is YFSETQ in the germline V gene. The CDR3 is 17 residues long. V shed 4 bases and J 2 bases; nucleotides not matched to a gene: 10.

The CDR3: CASSLTDSINYGYTF. CDR3 bases: TGCGCCAGCAGCTTGACAGATTCCATTAACTATGGCTACACCTTC. This sequence joins TRBV5-1 and TRBJ1-2, with D unclear. Germline V gives CDR1 SGHRS, CDR2 YFSETQ. The CDR3 is 15 amino acids. V was trimmed by 1 base and J by 1 base, leaving 11 bases between them.

This clonotype was counted between two and nine times. The rearrangement uses TRBV4-1 and TRBJ2-1, with 11 bases that match TRBD2. CDR3 length: 17 amino acids. Germline-derived CDR1 and CDR2 are MGHRA and YSYEKL. Trimming at V came to 1 base and at J to 5 bases, leaving 7 bases not matched to a gene. CDR3 DNA sequence: TGCGCCAGCAGCCAAGTTGGACCTAGCGGGGGGAACAATGAGCAGTTCTTC. This sequence encodes CASSQVGPSGGNNEQFF.

The chain has TRBV2 and TRBJ1-5; D gene uncertain. Between the trimmed V and J ends, which lost 7 bases and 9 bases, there was a span of 16 bases. Per the germline V gene, CDR1 is SNHLY and CDR2 is FYNNEI. The CDR3 extends over 13 amino acids. The CDR3 protein is CASKDGMARPQHF. In nucleotides, the CDR3 is TGTGCCAGCAAAGACGGAATGGCAAGGCCCCAGCATTTT.

The chain has TRBV3-1 and TRBJ2-7; a possible D gene is TRBD2 (6 bases). Germline V gives CDR1 LGHDT, CDR2 YNNKEL (reference sequence). The V end lost 6 bases, the J end lost 2 bases, and 11 bases lay between the germline ends. This CDR3 contains 13 residues. For the CDR3, the DNA is TGTGCCAGCAGGCCCGGGAGAGCCTACGAGCAGTACTTC. Its translation is CASRPGRAYEQYF.

J is TRBJ2-7 and V is TRBV7-8, with 8 bases aligning to TRBD2. The J segment lost 5 bases and the V segment lost 1 base, leaving 7 bases of the junction unmatched. This CDR3 contains 15 residues. Germline CDR1 is SGHVS and CDR2 is FQNEAQ. The CDR3 region has the DNA TGTGCCAGCAGCTTAGGTCCCGGGGGGGCAAACGAGCAGTACTTC. It encodes CASSLGPGGANEQYF. Full variable domain (remainder filled in from reference TRBV7-8 and TRBJ2-7): GAGVSQSPRYKVAKRGQDVALRCDPISGHVSLFWYQQALGQGPEFLTYFQNEAQLDKSGLPSDRFFAERPEGSVSTLKIQRTQQEDSAVYLCASSLGPGGANEQYFGPGTRLTVT.

This clonotype was seen at least ten times. The genes are TRBV9 and TRBJ1-5; TRBD1 agrees at 8 bases. This CDR3 is 16 amino acids long. Per germline, CDR1 SGDLS and CDR2 YYNGEE. V dropped 3 bases and J dropped 3; count of bases not matched to a gene: 8. In DNA form, the CDR3 reads TGTGCCAGCAGCGCGGGACAGGCAACTTTCAATCAGCCCCAGCATTTT. Its protein product is CASSAGQATFNQPQHF.

A few counts support this clonotype. The chain carries TRBV10-3 and TRBJ2-7; the D gene is possibly TRBD1 (5 bases). Germline V gene data show CDR1 as ENHRY and CDR2 as SYGVKD. This CDR3 region has 13 residues. V was shortened by 9 bases and J by 3 bases, with 15 bases between the two germline ends. The CDR3 spells CAMGQGLIYEQYF. In DNA, the CDR3 is TGTGCCATGGGGCAGGGCCTGATCTACGAGCAGTACTTC.

This clonotype was seen a handful of times. This chain connects TRBV5-4 to TRBJ1-6; no clear D gene. Germline assignment: CDR1 SGHNT and CDR2 YYREEE (reference sequence). The CDR3 contains 13 residues. V lost 5 bases and J 8 bases, leaving 11 bases between the germline ends. CDR3 region: CASSSEADSPLHF. CDR3 DNA: TGTGCCAGCAGTTCCGAAGCCGATTCACCCCTCCACTTT.

The chain has TRBV6-4 and TRBJ2-5; 7 positions match TRBD2. V gave up 6 bases and J gave up 2 bases; unmatched junction bases: 9. Germline values: CDR1 MRHNA, CDR2 SNTAGT. This CDR3 contains 15 residues. The CDR3 reads CASSPGTNGQETQYF. Here the CDR3 DNA reads TGTGCCAGCAGCCCTGGGACTAACGGTCAAGAGACCCAGTACTTC.

J is TRBJ2-2 and V is TRBV12-3 or TRBV12-4; no reliable D call. V was clipped by 7 bases and J by 4 bases, with 13 bases between them. The CDR3 runs to 14 residues. The CDR3 DNA is TGTGCCAGCACCACGGACCTGGGCACCGGGGAGCTGTTTTTT. The encoded protein is CASTTDLGTGELFF.

In its sample, this clonotype was seen a few times. This chain joins TRBV11-2 and TRBJ1-1; TRBD1 might be the D (5 bases). Germline lookup yields CDR1 SGHAT and CDR2 FQNNGV. This CDR3 has 15 residues. Between the trimmed V and J ends, which lost 5 bases and 5 bases, there was a span of 18 bases. The CDR3 here is CASSPYRQSGTEAFF. CDR3 coding DNA: TGTGCCAGCAGCCCCTACCGACAGAGTGGAACTGAAGCTTTCTTT.

In its sample, this clonotype was seen a few times. The chain couples TRBV15 to TRBJ2-2; D is undetermined. V lost 0 bases to trimming and J lost 2 bases, with 4 bases between them. Germline CDR1 and CDR2: LNHNV and YYDKDF (reference sequence). This CDR3 region has 14 residues. The CDR3: CATSRDRNTGELFF. The CDR3 nucleotides read TGTGCCACCAGCAGAGACCGAAACACCGGGGAGCTGTTTTTT.

The chain uses TRBV5-1 and TRBJ2-3; perhaps D is TRBD1 or TRBD2 (6 bases each). This CDR3 spans 11 amino acids. Germline CDR1 and CDR2: SGHRS and YFSETQ. V was trimmed by 3 bases and J by 12 bases, leaving 11 bases between them. For the CDR3, the DNA is TGCGCCAGCAGCTGGGGCGGGACACAGTATTTT. Residues: CASSWGGTQYF.

The rearrangement joins TRBV10-2 to TRBJ2-3, with D hard to call. V was trimmed by 3 bases and J by 2 bases, leaving 6 bases between them. CDR3 size: 13 residues. CDR1 and CDR2 (germline): WSHSY, SAAADI. The CDR3 DNA reads TGCGCCAGCAGTGACTCCTACACAGATACGCAGTATTTT. Protein: CASSDSYTDTQYF.

This clonotype was picked up many times. The J gene is TRBJ2-1, the V gene TRBV12-3 or TRBV12-4; 9 positions agree with TRBD2. The length of the CDR3 is 17 residues. V gave up 1 base and J gave up 4 bases; unmatched junction bases: 8. DNA for the CDR3: TGTGCCAGCAGTTTAGTTGGAACGACTAGCGGTTACAATGAGCAGTTCTTC. Translation: CASSLVGTTSGYNEQFF.

This clonotype showed up many times. The V and J genes are TRBV4-2 and TRBJ2-3, with D perhaps assigned TRBD1 or TRBD2 (6 bases each). This CDR3 has 17 residues. Between the trimmed V and J ends, which lost 4 bases and 5 bases, there was a span of 22 bases. CDR1 LGHNA and CDR2 YNFKEQ come from the germline V gene. In DNA form, the CDR3 reads TGTGCCAGCAGCCGCTTGCCTCGGGGGCTAGAGGGAGATACGCAGTATTTT. This codes for CASSRLPRGLEGDTQYF.